The next 25 T cell receptor beta chains were all read from a single sample in a study of monozygotic twins with inflammatory bowel disease. With the 5' RACE reads reprocessed, TCRdb shows one record per CDR3 protein and no DNA. This sample's table reports approximately 210,000 distinct CDR3 sequences. The sequencing sample was made of blood. Source of these receptors: a human donor with ulcerative colitis or Crohn's disease, or a healthy co-twin of an affected twin (not recorded which).

The CDR3 sequence is CSALEKGNEQFF. The chain combines TRBV20-1 with TRBJ2-1. CDR3 size: 12 residues. Looked up from germline, CDR1 is DFQATT and CDR2 is SNEGSKA (reference sequence).

The chain employs TRBV20-1 and TRBJ2-5. The germline gives CDR1 DFQATT, CDR2 SNEGSKA (reference sequence). This CDR3 spans 14 amino acids. This CDR3 reads CSARNARDQETQYF.

The rearrangement uses TRBV9 and TRBJ1-1; TCRdb selects TRBD1, and the lack of DNA leaves this call unchecked. Per the germline V gene, CDR1 is SGDLS and CDR2 is YYNGEE. This CDR3 contains 12 residues. This chain's CDR3 is CASSSPDGRPFF.

The rearrangement links TRBV6-1 to TRBJ1-1; TCRdb names TRBD1, which stays unverified in the absence of DNA. The CDR3 consists of 16 residues. Germline V lookup: CDR1 MNHNS, CDR2 SASEGT. CDR3 amino acids: CASSRFRDRKDTEAFF.

The CDR3 loop is CASSIREDYYNEQFF. This rearrangement joins TRBV19 to TRBJ2-1; absent DNA, TCRdb's TRBD1 call cannot be checked. CDR1 is LNHDA and CDR2 is SQIVND in the germline V gene (reference sequence). The CDR3 length is 15 residues. Full variable domain (outside the CDR3, taken from reference TRBV19 and TRBJ2-1): DGGITQSPKYLFRKEGQNVTLSCEQNLNHDAMYWYRQDPGQGLRLIYYSQIVNDFQKGDIAEGYSVSREKKESFPLTVTSAQKNPTAFYLCASSIREDYYNEQFFGPGTRLTVL.

Here the CDR3 reads CASTLGGVDQPQHF. The gene calls are TRBV6-2 or TRBV6-3 and TRBJ1-5. The CDR3 covers 14 residues. The germline V gene encodes CDR1 MNHEY and CDR2 SVGEGT.

This chain links TRBV28 with TRBJ2-1; without DNA, the TCRdb call of TRBD2 cannot be checked. In germline, CDR1 is MDHEN, CDR2 SYDVKM. The CDR3 is 11 amino acids. CDR3: CASSPSWEQFF.

This rearrangement joins TRBV11-2 to TRBJ2-7; TCRdb reports TRBD1, a call that lacks DNA to check it against. The CDR3 is 14 amino acids. Germline-derived CDR1 and CDR2 are SGHAT and FQNNGV. The CDR3 region is CASSPDRPSYEQYF.

The chain has TRBV9 and TRBJ2-1; lacking DNA, the TRBD1 call made by TCRdb goes unchecked. This CDR3 has 18 residues. CDR1 SGDLS and CDR2 YYNGEE come from the germline V gene. The CDR3 spells CASSPHIPDRGHSSEQFF.

The rearrangement links TRBV20-1 to TRBJ2-1; the D call of TRBD2 rests on TCRdb alone, since no DNA is present to check it. This CDR3 is 14 amino acids long. Germline V gives CDR1 DFQATT, CDR2 SNEGSKA (reference sequence). CDR3 residues: CSAREIVAGGHQFF.

The CDR3 sequence: CASSQDGRTGDEQFF. The chain combines TRBV4-2 with TRBJ2-1; lacking DNA, the TRBD1 call made by TCRdb goes unchecked. Germline CDR1 is LGHNA and CDR2 is YNFKEQ. The CDR3 contains 15 residues.

The genes are TRBV9 and TRBJ2-7. CDR1 is SGDLS, CDR2 YYNGEE, per germline. This CDR3 is 13 amino acids long. This chain's CDR3 is CASSVTENYEQYF.

This chain connects TRBV6-5 to TRBJ2-3; TCRdb's assignment of TRBD1 cannot be checked, as there is no DNA. Germline values: CDR1 MNHEY, CDR2 SVGAGI. The CDR3 is made up of 16 amino acids. The CDR3 reads CASSYGSRSSPDTQYF.

This sequence joins TRBV28 and TRBJ2-2; there is no DNA to check the TCRdb D call of TRBD1. Germline loops: CDR1 MDHEN, CDR2 SYDVKM. The CDR3 has 16 residues. Here the CDR3 reads CASSLPGQGRTGELFF.

J is TRBJ2-1 and V is TRBV7-9; TCRdb proposes TRBD2, but this gene call is untestable without DNA. The CDR3 extends over 11 amino acids. Germline V lookup: CDR1 SEHNR, CDR2 FQNEAQ (reference sequence). CDR3 loop: CASSSLIRAFF.

The chain recombines TRBV5-1 with TRBJ1-1; as DNA is missing, the TRBD1 call by TCRdb cannot be tested. This CDR3 is built from 14 residues. Germline CDR1 reads SGHRS; CDR2 reads YFSETQ. The CDR3 loop reads CASSGGQGNTEAFF.

The chain carries TRBV18 and TRBJ2-7; the D call of TRBD2 rests on TCRdb alone, since no DNA is present to check it. CDR3 length equals 15 residues. Germline V gives CDR1 KGHSH, CDR2 LQKENI. CDR3 residues: CASSPNREANYEQYF.

CDR3 region: CASSLALLERELFF. V gene TRBV12-3 or TRBV12-4 combines with J gene TRBJ1-4; TCRdb's D gene call, TRBD1, goes unchecked for lack of DNA. The length of the CDR3 is 14 residues.

V is TRBV7-2 and J is TRBJ2-3; with no DNA, the TCRdb D assignment of TRBD1 cannot be verified. The CDR3 has 15 residues. Germline-derived CDR1 and CDR2 are SGHTA and FQGNSA. CDR3 amino acids: CASSPLLGDTDTQYF.

The chain's CDR3 is CASLGGGDEQYF. The V gene is TRBV5-1, the J gene TRBJ2-7; as DNA is missing, the TRBD1 call by TCRdb cannot be tested. The length of the CDR3 is 12 residues. In germline, CDR1 is SGHRS, CDR2 YFSETQ.

The chain employs TRBV7-2 and TRBJ2-4; TCRdb outputs TRBD1, but without DNA this stays unchecked. Germline values: CDR1 SGHTA, CDR2 FQGNSA. This CDR3 contains 15 residues. CDR3: CASSRVQGTQNIQYF.

The gene calls are TRBV18 and TRBJ1-1; there is no DNA to check the TCRdb D call of TRBD1. Germline CDR1 is KGHSH and CDR2 is LQKENI. The CDR3 extends over 14 amino acids. This CDR3 is CASSPQSGATEAFF.

The rearrangement joins TRBV12-3 or TRBV12-4 to TRBJ2-1; the D call of TRBD1 rests on TCRdb alone, since no DNA is present to check it. The CDR3 is 16 amino acids. The CDR3 here is CASMGVGTGAYNEQFF.

The chain recombines TRBV5-6 with TRBJ1-2; TCRdb's D call of TRBD1 is untestable without DNA. The germline gives CDR1 SGHDT, CDR2 YYEEEE. The CDR3 totals 15 residues. This CDR3 is CASSPVGGPNYGYTF.

The genes are TRBV9 and TRBJ2-1; TCRdb names TRBD2, which stays unverified in the absence of DNA. In germline, CDR1 is SGDLS, CDR2 YYNGEE. The CDR3 runs 20 residues. The CDR3 protein is CASRPTPLAGGMSSYNEQFF.